This is a list of T cell receptor beta chains from one sample in a study of T cell repertoires in cytomegalovirus infection. TCRdb processed the reads anew with MiXCR; each CDR3 protein has one entry. The repertoire includes 650,000 to 900,000 distinct CDR3 sequences, roughly 33% of them detected once, and under 15% sits in the top ten. Which antigens these TCRs recognize remains unknown. The sample in question was cultured CD8+ T cells from PBMCs, obtained from culture after CMV antigen stimulation. These receptors were collected from a human donor in good health (CMV status not recorded). Some clones in this sample may be carry-over from other donors' samples. Each CDR3 is given with its conserved first and last residue. Each record gives: J gene, D gene, clone size, V gene, CDR3 protein, CDR3 DNA. A D gene is named only where the DNA matches it firmly. The size of a clone is reported for some rows only, either as once, few or many, or as a class for expanded clones.

J: TRBJ1-1
D: -
size: few
V: TRBV10-3
CDR3: CAISDPDSLNTEAFF
DNA: TGTGCCATCAGTGATCCGGACAGCCTGAACACTGAAGCTTTCTTT

J: TRBJ2-2
D: -
size: -
V: TRBV6-5
CDR3: CASPFPGRRTRGTGELFF
DNA: TGTGCCAGCCCCTTCCCTGGACGGCGAACGCGAGGCACCGGGGAGCTGTTTTTT

J: TRBJ2-7
D: -
size: -
V: TRBV6-1
CDR3: CASSEQQEYEQYF
DNA: TGTGCCAGCAGTGAACAACAGGAGTACGAGCAGTACTTC

J: TRBJ2-2
D: -
size: few
V: TRBV6-1
CDR3: CASSEEGGVNTGELFF
DNA: TGTGCCAGCAGTGAAGAGGGGGGCGTAAACACCGGGGAGCTGTTTTTT

J: TRBJ1-5
D: -
size: few
V: TRBV12-3/TRBV12-4
CDR3: CASSPGRGGDQPQHF
DNA: TGTGCCAGCAGTCCCGGAAGGGGGGGGGATCAGCCCCAGCATTTT

J: TRBJ1-1
D: TRBD1
size: few
V: TRBV6-5
CDR3: CASGRQGNTEAFF
DNA: TGTGCCAGCGGAAGACAGGGGAACACTGAAGCTTTCTTT

J: TRBJ2-3
D: -
size: -
V: TRBV4-2
CDR3: CASSQERTDTQYF
DNA: TGTGCCAGCAGCCAAGAGCGAACAGATACGCAGTATTTT

J: TRBJ2-7
D: TRBD1
size: -
V: TRBV7-9
CDR3: CASSSGGGTGVYEQYF
DNA: TGTGCCAGCAGCTCAGGGGGTGGGACAGGGGTTTACGAGCAGTACTTC

J: TRBJ1-1
D: -
size: -
V: TRBV14
CDR3: CASIRLDDGRNTEAFF
DNA: TGTGCCAGCATCCGACTGGATGACGGGAGAAACACTGAAGCTTTCTTT

J: TRBJ2-7
D: TRBD1
size: few
V: TRBV9
CDR3: CASSVDGTGGNEQYF
DNA: TGTGCCAGCAGCGTAGATGGGACAGGGGGCAACGAGCAGTACTTC

J: TRBJ1-1
D: -
size: -
V: TRBV28
CDR3: CASSLLGGGRNTEAFF
DNA: TGTGCCAGCAGTCTTCTGGGGGGGGGGAGGAACACTGAAGCTTTCTTT

J: TRBJ2-7
D: TRBD1
size: many
V: TRBV7-9
CDR3: CASSFDRDEQYF
DNA: TGTGCCAGCAGCTTTGACAGGGACGAGCAGTACTTC

J: TRBJ1-5
D: -
size: few
V: TRBV6-5
CDR3: CASSYSGRKDQPQHF
DNA: TGTGCCAGCAGTTACTCAGGTCGTAAGGATCAGCCCCAGCATTTT

J: TRBJ2-1
D: -
size: few
V: TRBV6-2/TRBV6-3
CDR3: CASKSRGEGEQFF
DNA: TGTGCCAGCAAGTCTCGGGGAGAAGGAGAGCAGTTCTTC

J: TRBJ1-4
D: -
size: -
V: TRBV27
CDR3: CASSPEGLNEKLFF
DNA: TGTGCCAGCAGTCCCGAGGGACTCAATGAAAAACTGTTTTTT

J: TRBJ2-5
D: -
size: -
V: TRBV6-2/TRBV6-3
CDR3: CASSYIDGGQKYF
DNA: TGTGCCAGCAGTTACATTGACGGGGGACAGAAGTACTTC

J: TRBJ1-4
D: -
size: -
V: TRBV9
CDR3: CASSGRGLGTYDEKLFF
DNA: TGTGCCAGCAGCGGCCGAGGGTTAGGCACTTATGATGAAAAACTGTTTTTT

J: TRBJ2-5
D: -
size: many
V: TRBV7-2
CDR3: CASSLGQPQETQYF
DNA: TGTGCCAGCAGCTTAGGACAGCCACAAGAGACCCAGTACTTC

J: TRBJ2-1
D: TRBD1
size: many
V: TRBV7-6
CDR3: CASSLGRQGAHPEQFF
DNA: TGTGCCAGCAGCTTAGGCCGACAGGGGGCTCACCCGGAGCAGTTCTTC

J: TRBJ2-7
D: -
size: -
V: TRBV27
CDR3: CASVGRDKGQYF
DNA: TGTGCCAGCGTTGGTCGGGATAAAGGGCAGTACTTC

J: TRBJ1-6
D: TRBD1
size: -
V: TRBV4-1
CDR3: CASSHQGDRTRVPYNSPLHF
DNA: TGCGCCAGCAGCCACCAGGGGGACAGAACGCGCGTGCCCTATAATTCACCCCTCCACTTT

J: TRBJ2-6
D: -
size: many
V: TRBV7-9
CDR3: CASSPWPSSGANVLTF
DNA: TGTGCCAGCAGCCCATGGCCCTCCTCTGGGGCCAACGTCCTGACTTTC

J: TRBJ2-2
D: -
size: many
V: TRBV9
CDR3: CASSSRRIANTGELFF
DNA: TGTGCCAGCAGCTCCAGACGGATTGCGAACACCGGGGAGCTGTTTTTT

J: TRBJ2-1
D: -
size: -
V: TRBV7-9
CDR3: CASRGQGPYKYNEQFF
DNA: TGTGCCAGCAGGGGGCAGGGACCCTACAAGTACAATGAGCAGTTCTTC

J: TRBJ2-7
D: TRBD1
size: -
V: TRBV4-1
CDR3: CASSQDRGTGSEQYF
DNA: TGCGCCAGCAGCCAAGATAGAGGGACAGGGTCCGAGCAGTACTTC

J: TRBJ2-7
D: -
size: many
V: TRBV7-6
CDR3: CASSSVRDGSYEQYF
DNA: TGTGCCAGCAGTTCCGTTCGGGACGGGAGCTACGAGCAGTACTTC

J: TRBJ2-3
D: -
size: -
V: TRBV15
CDR3: CATSTSLLPTDTQYF
DNA: TGTGCCACCAGCACCAGTCTACTCCCCACAGATACGCAGTATTTT

J: TRBJ2-5
D: TRBD2
size: few
V: TRBV7-8
CDR3: CASSIAGRPGETQYF
DNA: TGTGCCAGCAGCATAGCGGGAAGACCCGGAGAGACCCAGTACTTC

J: TRBJ2-2
D: -
size: -
V: TRBV7-6
CDR3: CASNHARGTGELFF
DNA: TGTGCCAGCAACCACGCCCGGGGCACCGGGGAGCTGTTTTTT